What follows are 5 T cell receptor beta chains derived from one specimen sequenced in a study of CD8 T cells in ankylosing spondylitis (dated by TCRdb to 2017 to 2019). The investigation overall reported the following: Blood from ankylosing spondylitis patients appeared to be characterized by a TCR beta motif composed of under 10 highly homologous amino acid variants.

Their target antigens are unknown. The protocol used for the library was 5' RACE. TCRdb records Illumina HiSeq 2500 as the sequencer. TCRdb passed the public sequencing reads through fastp at Q25 and MiXCR, retaining productive beta sequences. Rows are unified per CDR3 protein, each entry keeping the most common DNA and genes. The sample yields under 850,000 distinct CDR3 sequences; around a fifth were counted once. The top ten hold around 19% of the sample. The sample consisted of blood, either unsorted or a sorted T cell fraction (not recorded which). The source of these receptors is a male donor with ankylosing spondylitis.

The CDR3 DNA reads TGTGCCTTCAGTTTCGCGCTCGGGACAGGGGTCACGAATGAGCAGTTCTTC. Protein product: CAFSFALGTGVTNEQFF. The gene calls are TRBV12-3 or TRBV12-4 and TRBJ2-1; 10 bases map to TRBD1. CDR3 size: 17 residues. With 11 bases clipped from V and 7 bases from J, the junction kept 20 bases outside the gene matches.

This clonotype turned up a few times. The rearrangement uses TRBV28 and TRBJ2-7, with 9 bases that match TRBD2. The trim removed 2 bases at V and 7 bases at J, leaving 15 bases unmatched. CDR1 and CDR2 from the germline V gene are MDHEN and SYDVKM. This CDR3 is built from 17 residues. CDR3 region: CASSLSPRGSGGIEQYF. DNA for the CDR3: TGTGCCAGCAGTTTAAGCCCTCGGGGTAGCGGGGGCATTGAGCAGTACTTC.

This clonotype has only a few counts. The rearrangement joins TRBV27 to TRBJ2-3; tentatively, D is TRBD1 (6 bases). Looked up from germline, CDR1 is MNHEY and CDR2 is SMNVEV (reference sequence). The V end was cut by 4 bases, the J end by 4 bases, with 9 bases between. This CDR3 comprises 13 residues. The CDR3 DNA is TGTGCCAGCAGTTCGGCAGGGGCAGATACGCAGTATTTT. Amino acid sequence: CASSSAGADTQYF.

This clonotype has a count of ten or more. The chain carries TRBV3-1 and TRBJ2-5; 8 bases line up with TRBD2. The germline gives CDR1 LGHDT, CDR2 YNNKEL (reference sequence). The V segment lost 3 bases and the J segment 1 base; nucleotides outside the gene matches: 10. This CDR3 is 17 amino acids long. CDR3 nucleotide sequence: TGTGCCAGCAGCCACCCCACCCTACTAGCGGCCCAAGAGACCCAGTACTTC. The encoded protein is CASSHPTLLAAQETQYF.

The rearrangement uses TRBV12-3 or TRBV12-4 and TRBJ1-2, with 12 bases matching TRBD1. The CDR3 contains 16 residues. V lost 6 bases and J lost 7; bases outside the gene matches: 12. The DNA for the CDR3 is TGTGCCAGCAGCCGATCAACGGGACAGGGGGCGAGTGGCTACACCTTC. It translates to CASSRSTGQGASGYTF.